Sequencing of this T cell receptor (beta chain) was carried out in a study of cytomegalovirus exposure and HLA in healthy donors. Across the whole study: A later analysis reported the same platform for the roughly 110 validation repertoires and the 650 to 750 first-cohort repertoires. Notes on the study in general: Most sequenced TCRs were rare (though some public TCRs occurred in many donors). TCR clusters originating in the first cohort tended to co-occur in the 110 or so validation repertoires, according to a later analysis.

Trimming shortened V by 4 bases and J by 6 bases, and 11 bases separated the two germline ends. The CDR3 length is 13 residues. Looked up from germline, CDR1 is SGDLS and CDR2 is YYNGEE. Only in-frame clones appear in the TCRdb table, and some are missing; sequencing was by immunoSEQ multiplex PCR. The sample carries about 250,000 clones, about 86% recorded once. About this clone itself: Its specificity is unknown.

This TCR was recovered from a man aged 18 to 30 in good health and CMV-seronegative. Sequences were obtained from PBMCs. This chain links TRBV9 with TRBJ2-1; maybe TRBD1 (6 bases). The CDR3 reads CASSRIGGNEQFF. CDR3 DNA sequence: TGTGCCAGCAGCCGAATAGGGGGCAATGAGCAGTTCTTC.